The entry below describes one TCR beta chain. Its target is not known. Germline values: CDR1 MNHNY, CDR2 SVGAGI (reference sequence). This CDR3 comprises 16 residues. Trimming cost V 5 bases and J 0 bases; bases outside gene matches: 9. This record belongs to a study of long-term antiretroviral therapy in people with HIV. Study-wide results and limits: The ART regimens used between about 2003 and 2018 may be less effective than current ones.

Version v3.0 of the immunoSEQ assay ran at survey level. Using immunoSEQ multiplex PCR, the repertoire was profiled, and TCRdb retains in-frame clones only, with some absent. Of tens of thousands of clones in the sample, about 94% were seen once. V gene TRBV6-6 combines with J gene TRBJ2-5; 7 bases fit TRBD1. The sequence came from a woman aged 50 to 60 with HIV. The sample in question was unsorted PBMCs, obtained 4.1 years after starting antiretroviral therapy. CDR3 in amino acids: CASSTGTASYQETQYF. The CDR3, as DNA: TGTGCCAGCAGTACCGGGACAGCATCGTACCAAGAGACCCAGTACTTC.